This T cell receptor (beta chain) stems from a study of T cells in Graves' hyperthyroidism and ophthalmopathy. The CDR3 regions of TCR beta were amplified from RNA transcripts. First-round RT-PCR with HTBI primers amplified the TCR CDR3 region. TCRdb re-called the multiplex PCR reads with MiXCR, one entry per CDR3 protein. The sample includes hundreds of thousands of distinct CDR3 sequences, roughly 15% seen only once; the top ten take around an eighth. With duration under 3 months, ophthalmopathy was active: Clinical Activity Score at least 3, NOSPECS at least 4. Patients having uncontrolled infection, another autoimmune disease, pregnancy or lactation were not included. Diagnosis relied on clinical symptoms, serum thyroxine and TRAb, thyroid ultrasound and orbital computed tomography. This clonotype was found many times. CDR3 length: 16 amino acids. The V gene's germline CDR1 is MNHEY and CDR2 SVGEGT. The V and J ends lost 2 bases and 6 bases, in that order; junction bases with no gene match: 12.

The J gene is TRBJ1-1, the V gene TRBV6-2 or TRBV6-3; 7 bases are shared with TRBD1. Sequencing was carried out using blood. This sequence originates from a woman aged 50 to 60 with Graves' ophthalmopathy. This chain's CDR3 is CASSYTPRVTGSEAFF. CDR3 in DNA: TGTGCCAGCAGTTACACCCCCAGGGTGACAGGGTCTGAAGCTTTCTTT.